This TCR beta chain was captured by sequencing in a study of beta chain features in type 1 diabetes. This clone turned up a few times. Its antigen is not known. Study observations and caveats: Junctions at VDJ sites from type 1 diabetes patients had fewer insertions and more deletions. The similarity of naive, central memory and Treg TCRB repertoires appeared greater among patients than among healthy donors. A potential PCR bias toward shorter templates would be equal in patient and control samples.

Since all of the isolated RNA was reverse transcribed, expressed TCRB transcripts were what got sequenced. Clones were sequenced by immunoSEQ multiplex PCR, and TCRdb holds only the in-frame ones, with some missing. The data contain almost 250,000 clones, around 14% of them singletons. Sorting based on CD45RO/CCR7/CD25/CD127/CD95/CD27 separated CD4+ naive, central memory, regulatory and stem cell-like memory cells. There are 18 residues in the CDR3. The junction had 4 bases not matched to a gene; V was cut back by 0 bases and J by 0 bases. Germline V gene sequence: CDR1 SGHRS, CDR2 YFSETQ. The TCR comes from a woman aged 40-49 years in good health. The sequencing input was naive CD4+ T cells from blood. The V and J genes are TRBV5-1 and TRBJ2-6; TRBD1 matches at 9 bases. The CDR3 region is CASSLALGQGSGANVLTF. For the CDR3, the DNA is TGCGCCAGCAGCTTGGCCTTGGGACAGGGCTCTGGGGCCAACGTCCTGACTTTC. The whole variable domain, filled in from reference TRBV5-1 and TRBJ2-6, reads KAGVTQTPRYLIKTRGQQVTLSCSPISGHRSVSWYQQTPGQGLQFLFEYFSETQRNKGNFPGRFSGRQFSNSRSEMNVSTLELGDSALYLCASSLALGQGSGANVLTFGAGSRLTVL.